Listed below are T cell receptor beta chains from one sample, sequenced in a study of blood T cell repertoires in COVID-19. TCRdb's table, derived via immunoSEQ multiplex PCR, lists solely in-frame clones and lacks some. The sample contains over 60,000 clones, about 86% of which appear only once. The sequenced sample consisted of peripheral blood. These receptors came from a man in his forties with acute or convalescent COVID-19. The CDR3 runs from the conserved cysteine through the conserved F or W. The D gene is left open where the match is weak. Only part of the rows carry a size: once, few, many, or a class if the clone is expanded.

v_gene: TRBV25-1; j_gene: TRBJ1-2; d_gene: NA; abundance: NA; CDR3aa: CASRQQGENGGYTF; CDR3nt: TGTGCCAGCAGACAACAGGGTGAAAATGGTGGCTACACCTTC
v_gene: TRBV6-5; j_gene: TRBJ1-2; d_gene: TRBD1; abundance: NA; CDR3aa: CASSSTLGDRGFGYTF; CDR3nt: TGTGCCAGCAGTTCTACCTTGGGGGACAGGGGGTTTGGCTACACCTTC
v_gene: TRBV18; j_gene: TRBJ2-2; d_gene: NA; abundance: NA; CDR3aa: CASSQDFNTGELFF; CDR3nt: TGTGCCAGCTCACAGGACTTCAACACCGGGGAGCTGTTTTTT
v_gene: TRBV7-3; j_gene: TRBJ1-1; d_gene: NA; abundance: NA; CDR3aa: CASSLTRNTEAFF; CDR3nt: TGTGCCAGCAGCTTAACTCGGAACACTGAAGCTTTCTTT
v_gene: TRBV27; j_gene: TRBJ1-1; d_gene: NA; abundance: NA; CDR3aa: CASSFNRGTEAFF; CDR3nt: TGTGCCAGCAGTTTCAACCGGGGCACTGAAGCTTTCTTT
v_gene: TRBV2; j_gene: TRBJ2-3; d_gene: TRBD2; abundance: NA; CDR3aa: CASSETSGIARDTQYF; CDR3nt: TGTGCCAGCAGTGAGACTAGCGGGATTGCGAGAGATACGCAGTATTTT
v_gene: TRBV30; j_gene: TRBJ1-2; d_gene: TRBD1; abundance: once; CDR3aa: CAWTGGSDYGYTF; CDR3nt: TGTGCCTGGACAGGGGGCAGCGACTATGGCTACACCTTC
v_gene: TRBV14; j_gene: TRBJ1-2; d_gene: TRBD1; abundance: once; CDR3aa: CASRMGQGGGYTF; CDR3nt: TGTGCCAGCAGAATGGGACAGGGTGGTGGCTACACCTTC
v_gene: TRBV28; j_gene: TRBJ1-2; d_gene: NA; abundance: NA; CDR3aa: CASSSSYISNYGYTF; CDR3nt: TGTGCCAGCAGTTCCTCGTACATCTCTAACTATGGCTACACCTTC
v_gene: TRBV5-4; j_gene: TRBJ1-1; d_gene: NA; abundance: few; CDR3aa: CASSLDGGEAFF; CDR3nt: TGTGCCAGCAGCTTGGACGGTGGTGAAGCTTTCTTT
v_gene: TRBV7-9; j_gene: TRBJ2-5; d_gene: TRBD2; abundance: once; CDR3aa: CASSLYQRGGIAEETQYF; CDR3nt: TGTGCCAGCAGCTTATATCAGCGGGGGGGCATTGCTGAAGAGACCCAGTACTTC
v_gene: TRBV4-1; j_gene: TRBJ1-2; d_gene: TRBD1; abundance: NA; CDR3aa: CASRDRDYGYTF; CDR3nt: TGCGCCAGCAGGGACAGGGACTATGGCTACACCTTC
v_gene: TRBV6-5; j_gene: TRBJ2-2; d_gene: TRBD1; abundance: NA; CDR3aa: CASSVDRRHTGELFF; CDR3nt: TGTGCCAGCAGCGTGGACAGGCGACACACCGGGGAGCTGTTTTTT
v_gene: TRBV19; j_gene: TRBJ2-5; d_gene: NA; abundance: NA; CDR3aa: CASSIGLRAGSIDF; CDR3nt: TGTGCCAGTAGTATAGGACTCCGCGCGGGGTCTATAGACTTC
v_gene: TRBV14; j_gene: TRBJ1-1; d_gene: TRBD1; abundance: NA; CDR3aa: CASSPRPFTTGDNTEAFF; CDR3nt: TGTGCCAGCAGCCCTAGACCTTTTACCACAGGGGATAACACTGAAGCTTTCTTT
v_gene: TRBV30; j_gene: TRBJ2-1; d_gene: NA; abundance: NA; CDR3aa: CAWSEFVENEQFF; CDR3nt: TGTGCCTGGAGTGAATTTGTAGAGAATGAGCAGTTCTTC
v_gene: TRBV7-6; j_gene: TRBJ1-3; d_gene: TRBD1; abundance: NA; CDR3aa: CASSPGTGASRGNTIYF; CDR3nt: TGTGCCAGCAGCCCCGGGACAGGGGCGTCGAGGGGAAACACCATATATTTT
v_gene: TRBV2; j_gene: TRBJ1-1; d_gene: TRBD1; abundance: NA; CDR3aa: CASSEAQGVDPMNTEAFF; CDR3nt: TGTGCCAGCAGTGAAGCGCAGGGGGTCGACCCTATGAACACTGAAGCTTTCTTT
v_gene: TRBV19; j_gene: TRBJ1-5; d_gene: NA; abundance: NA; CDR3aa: CASSIRNSRNQPQHF; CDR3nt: TGTGCCAGTAGTATTAGGAACAGCCGCAATCAGCCCCAGCATTTT
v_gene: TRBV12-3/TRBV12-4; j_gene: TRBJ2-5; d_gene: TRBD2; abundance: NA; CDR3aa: CASRPLGGETQYF; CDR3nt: TGTGCCAGCAGGCCGTTGGGAGGGGAGACCCAGTACTTC
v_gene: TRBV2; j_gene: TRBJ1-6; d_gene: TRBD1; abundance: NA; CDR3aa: CASTGGQGGSPLHF; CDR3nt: TGTGCCAGCACTGGGGGACAGGGTGGTTCACCCCTCCACTTT
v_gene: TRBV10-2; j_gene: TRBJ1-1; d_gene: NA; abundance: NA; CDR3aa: CASSERGSEAFF; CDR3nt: TGCGCCAGCAGTGAGCGTGGCAGTGAAGCTTTCTTT
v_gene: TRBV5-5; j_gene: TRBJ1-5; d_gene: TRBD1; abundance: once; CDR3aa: CASSWETGGRNQPQHF; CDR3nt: TGTGCCAGCAGCTGGGAAACAGGGGGAAGAAATCAGCCCCAGCATTTT
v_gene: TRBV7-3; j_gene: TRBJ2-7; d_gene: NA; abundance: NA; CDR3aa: CASSLGRGPYEQYF; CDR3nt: TGTGCCAGCAGCTTAGGCAGGGGCCCCTACGAGCAGTACTTC
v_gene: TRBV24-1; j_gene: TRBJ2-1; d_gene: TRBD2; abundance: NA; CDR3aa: CATSDLWSSGGSNEQFF; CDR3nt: TGTGCCACCAGTGATTTGTGGTCTAGCGGGGGGTCCAATGAGCAGTTCTTC
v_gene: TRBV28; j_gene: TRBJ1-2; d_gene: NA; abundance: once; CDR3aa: CASSSSGTYHGYTF; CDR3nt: TGTGCCAGCAGTTCCTCCGGGACTTATCATGGCTACACCTTC
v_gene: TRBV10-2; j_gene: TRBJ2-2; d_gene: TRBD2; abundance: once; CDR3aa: CASSVMAGGGTGELFF; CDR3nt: TGCGCCAGCAGTGTAATGGCGGGGGGTGGCACCGGGGAGCTGTTTTTT